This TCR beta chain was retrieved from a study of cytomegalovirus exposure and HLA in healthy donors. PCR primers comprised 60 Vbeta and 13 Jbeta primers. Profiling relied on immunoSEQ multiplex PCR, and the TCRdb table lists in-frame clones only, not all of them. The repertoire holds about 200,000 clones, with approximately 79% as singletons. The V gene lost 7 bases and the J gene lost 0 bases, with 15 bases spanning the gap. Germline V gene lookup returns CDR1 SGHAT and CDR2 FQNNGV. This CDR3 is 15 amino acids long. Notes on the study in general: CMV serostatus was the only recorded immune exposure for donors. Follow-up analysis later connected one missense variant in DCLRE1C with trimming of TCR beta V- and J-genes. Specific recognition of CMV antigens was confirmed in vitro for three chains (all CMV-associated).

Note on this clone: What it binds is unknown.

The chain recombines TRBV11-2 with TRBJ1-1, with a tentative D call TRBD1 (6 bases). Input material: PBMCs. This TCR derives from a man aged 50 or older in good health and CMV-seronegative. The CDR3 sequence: CASTMDSFLNTEAFF. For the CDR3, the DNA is TGTGCCAGCACCATGGACAGTTTCCTGAACACTGAAGCTTTCTTT.